Below, 22 T cell receptor beta chains from the same sample are listed, as sequenced in a study of radiation and T cells in renal cell carcinoma. TCRdb's table, derived via immunoSEQ multiplex PCR, lists solely in-frame clones and lacks some. The top ten clones hold 30% to 35% of a sample with 40,000 to 60,000 clones, 65% to 90% of them seen once. Time point reported: baseline pretreatment blood. Specified treatment: 15 Gy SBRT to primary tumor, nephrectomy 4 weeks later. Sequencing used blood, obtained from a patient whose treatment included radiotherapy and nephrectomy. These receptors all come from a woman between 65 and 79 years old with renal cell carcinoma.

V is TRBV6-5 and J is TRBJ1-1; 7 bases align to TRBD1. This CDR3 comprises 15 residues. CDR1 MNHEY and CDR2 SVGAGI come from the germline V gene. With 2 bases clipped from V and 8 bases from J, the junction kept 11 bases outside the gene matches. The CDR3 region is CASSYQSPGQQEAFF. DNA of the CDR3: TGTGCCAGCAGTTACCAATCCCCGGGACAGCAAGAAGCTTTCTTT.

The gene calls are TRBV18 and TRBJ2-3; no firm D call. V lost 4 bases and J lost 2, with 10 bases in between. CDR3 length: 14 amino acids. CDR1 is KGHSH and CDR2 is LQKENI in the germline V gene. DNA of the CDR3: TGTGCCAGCTCACGAGAGGTAATCACAGATACGCAGTATTTT. Protein: CASSREVITDTQYF. The full variable domain, rest sourced from reference TRBV18 and TRBJ2-3, is NAGVMQNPRHLVRRRGQEARLRCSPMKGHSHVYWYRQLPEEGLKFMVYLQKENIIDESGMPKERFSAEFPKEGPSILRIQQVVRGDSAAYFCASSREVITDTQYFGPGTRLTVL.

The chain carries TRBV6-5 and TRBJ2-2, with D hard to call. The CDR3 spans 13 residues. Germline V gene sequence: CDR1 MNHEY, CDR2 SVGAGI. CDR3 bases: TGTGCTTGTAGCCGGTCACACACCGGGGAGCTGTTTTTT. It codes for CACSRSHTGELFF.

The chain carries TRBV19 and TRBJ1-2; 10 bases match TRBD1. The CDR3 is 14 residues long. Germline CDR1 is LNHDA and CDR2 is SQIVND (reference sequence). V trimming: 9 bases; J trimming: 6 bases; junction bases outside the gene matches: 10. CDR3 loop: CASFDRGRLHGYTF. The CDR3 DNA follows: TGTGCCAGCTTCGACAGGGGGCGCCTTCATGGCTACACCTTC. Drawing the rest from reference TRBV19 and TRBJ1-2, the complete variable domain is DGGITQSPKYLFRKEGQNVTLSCEQNLNHDAMYWYRQDPGQGLRLIYYSQIVNDFQKGDIAEGYSVSREKKESFPLTVTSAQKNPTAFYLCASFDRGRLHGYTFGSGTRLTVV.

The chain is built from TRBV19 and TRBJ2-1; TRBD2 matches 14 bases. CDR3 length: 17 amino acids. The V and J ends lost 3 bases and 3 bases, in that order; junction bases with no gene match: 4. CDR1 and CDR2 from the germline V gene are LNHDA and SQIVND (reference sequence). The CDR3 is CASSIGTSGRGYNEQFF. The CDR3 DNA reads as TGTGCCAGTAGTATCGGGACTAGCGGGAGAGGCTACAATGAGCAGTTCTTC. Full variable domain (missing parts from reference TRBV19 and TRBJ2-1): DGGITQSPKYLFRKEGQNVTLSCEQNLNHDAMYWYRQDPGQGLRLIYYSQIVNDFQKGDIAEGYSVSREKKESFPLTVTSAQKNPTAFYLCASSIGTSGRGYNEQFFGPGTRLTVL.

The CDR3 nucleotides read TGTGCCAGCAGCCAAGATTCGGGGGGCCTTAATGAAAAACTGTTTTTT. This sequence encodes CASSQDSGGLNEKLFF. This rearrangement joins TRBV4-2 to TRBJ1-4; tentatively, D is TRBD1 (6 bases). The germline V and J ends were trimmed by 0 bases and 4 bases, with 12 bases remaining between them. Germline-derived CDR1 and CDR2 are LGHNA and YNFKEQ. This CDR3 comprises 16 residues.

This clone occurred once. The chain uses TRBV6-5 and TRBJ2-7, with 8 bases identical to TRBD2. The CDR3 runs to 14 residues. Germline V gives CDR1 MNHEY, CDR2 SVGAGI. The V gene end was trimmed by 5 bases and the J gene end by 5 bases; junction bases not matched to a gene: 8. The DNA for the CDR3 is TGTGCCAGCAGTGTCGGGAGGGCCGGGAACGAGCAGTACTTC. This encodes CASSVGRAGNEQYF.

This CDR3 reads CASSPTSTDTQYF. The CDR3 DNA follows: TGCGCCAGCAGCCCGACAAGCACAGATACGCAGTATTTT. V gene TRBV5-1 combines with J gene TRBJ2-3; D not certain. The CDR3 contains 13 residues. V lost 4 bases to trimming and J lost 0 bases, with 6 bases between them. In germline, CDR1 is SGHRS, CDR2 YFSETQ.

Notes on this clone: Within the sample, other DNA sequences also encode this same CDR3. This sequence joins TRBV6-6 and TRBJ1-1; D unresolved. Per germline, CDR1 MNHNY and CDR2 SVGAGI (reference sequence). The ends were cut back, 0 bases at V and 1 base at J, with 6 bases in the middle. This CDR3 has 14 amino acids. The CDR3 reads CASSYSEGNTEAFF. CDR3 sequence (DNA): TGTGCCAGCAGTTACTCGGAGGGGAACACTGAAGCTTTCTTT.

This chain uses TRBV5-5 with TRBJ1-1, with TRBD1 identical over 9 bases. V dropped 4 bases and J dropped 6; count of bases not matched to a gene: 19. The CDR3 is made up of 18 amino acids. Germline CDR1 reads SGHKS; CDR2 reads YYEKEE (reference sequence). CDR3 sequence (DNA): TGTGCCAGCAGCCCACGGACAGGGGAGGGAATCTGGGTCGCTGAAGCTTTCTTT. Its translation is CASSPRTGEGIWVAEAFF. Filled out from reference TRBV5-5 and TRBJ1-1, the complete variable domain reads DAGVTQSPTHLIKTRGQQVTLRCSPISGHKSVSWYQQVLGQGPQFIFQYYEKEERGRGNFPDRFSARQFPNYSSELNVNALLLGDSALYLCASSPRTGEGIWVAEAFFGQGTRLTVV.

V is TRBV27 and J is TRBJ2-2; 7 bases fit TRBD1. J was trimmed by 1 base and V by 5 bases; bases with no gene match: 4. Germline lookup yields CDR1 MNHEY and CDR2 SMNVEV (reference sequence). The CDR3 covers 15 residues. In DNA, the CDR3 is TGTGCCAGCAGTATCAGACAGGGGAACACCGGGGAGCTGTTTTTT. It translates to CASSIRQGNTGELFF.

This clone was recorded once. This same CDR3 is encoded by further DNA sequences in the sample. V usage is TRBV29-1 and J usage is TRBJ2-1; 7 nucleotides match TRBD1. V shed 6 bases, J shed 4 bases, and the junction held 6 bases outside the gene matches. Germline V gene lookup returns CDR1 SQVTM and CDR2 ANQGSEA. The CDR3 totals 13 residues. CDR3 protein: CSVGGTRYNEQFF. CDR3 DNA sequence: TGCAGCGTAGGGGGCACCAGATACAATGAGCAGTTCTTC.

The J gene is TRBJ2-5, the V gene TRBV10-1, with 10 positions matching TRBD2. The CDR3 has 16 amino acids. Germline CDR1 is WNHNN and CDR2 is SYGVQD (reference sequence). The V segment lost 8 bases and the J segment 5 bases; nucleotides outside the gene matches: 14. The CDR3 here is CASPVVSGRDPETQYF. In DNA form, the CDR3 reads TGCGCCAGCCCCGTCGTCAGCGGGAGGGATCCCGAGACCCAGTACTTC.

The rearrangement joins TRBV6-5 to TRBJ1-5, with 8 bases matching TRBD1. Germline V gene lookup returns CDR1 MNHEY and CDR2 SVGAGI. The V gene end was trimmed by 2 bases and the J gene end by 5 bases; junction bases not matched to a gene: 5. The CDR3 runs 15 residues. The CDR3: CASSYEAGGDQPQHF. The DNA for the CDR3 is TGTGCCAGCAGTTACGAAGCAGGGGGCGATCAGCCCCAGCATTTT.

This chain joins TRBV6-6 and TRBJ1-5; no reliable D call. V lost 6 bases and J lost 2, with 8 bases in between. CDR1 MNHNY and CDR2 SVGAGI come from the germline V gene (reference sequence). This CDR3 contains 13 residues. The CDR3: CASRLTGNQPQHF. The CDR3 DNA sequence: TGTGCCAGCAGGCTCACAGGCAATCAGCCCCAGCATTTT.

The genes are TRBV10-2 and TRBJ2-7; D unresolved. The V end was cut by 2 bases, the J end by 9 bases, with 8 bases between. The V gene's germline CDR1 is WSHSY and CDR2 SAAADI. The CDR3 is 11 residues long. In DNA, the CDR3 is TGCGCCAGCAGTGAGACGGATGGGCAGTACTTC. Translation gives CASSETDGQYF.

The gene calls are TRBV10-1 and TRBJ2-3; unclear D gene. Germline CDR1 WNHNN, CDR2 SYGVQD (reference sequence). Trimming cost V 10 bases and J 4 bases, with 15 bases left between them. The CDR3 is made up of 13 amino acids. CDR3 amino acids: CAIPDGIADTQYF. The CDR3, as DNA: TGCGCCATCCCCGACGGTATAGCAGATACGCAGTATTTT.

The J gene is TRBJ2-3, the V gene TRBV9; 13 nucleotides agree with TRBD2. V dropped 4 bases and J dropped 2; count of bases not matched to a gene: 19. The CDR3 has 21 amino acids. Per the germline V gene, CDR1 is SGDLS and CDR2 is YYNGEE. DNA of the CDR3: TGTGCCAGCAGCCCCCGGGGACTCCCAGGGACTAGCGGGATCAACACAGATACGCAGTATTTT. This translates into CASSPRGLPGTSGINTDTQYF.

The V call is TRBV5-1, the J call TRBJ1-4, with TRBD1 as a possible D gene (5 bases). This CDR3 comprises 15 residues. Per germline, CDR1 SGHRS and CDR2 YFSETQ. V lost 5 bases and J lost 5, with 16 bases in between. The CDR3: CASSSVGAANEKLFF. CDR3 nucleotide sequence: TGCGCCAGCAGTAGCGTAGGGGCTGCAAATGAAAAACTGTTTTTT.

V usage is TRBV27 and J usage is TRBJ2-1; 14 bases agree with TRBD2. V was clipped by 4 bases and J by 10 bases; unmatched bases: 9. The CDR3 sequence is 16 residues long. Germline V gene data show CDR1 as MNHEY and CDR2 as SMNVEV (reference sequence). CDR3: CASSSGLAGVKKEQFF. CDR3 nucleotide sequence: TGTGCCAGCAGTTCGGGACTAGCGGGAGTAAAGAAGGAGCAGTTCTTC.

The chain couples TRBV19 to TRBJ1-4; D is undetermined. The CDR3 runs 14 residues. Germline CDR1 reads LNHDA; CDR2 reads SQIVND (reference sequence). The germline V and J ends were trimmed by 6 bases and 5 bases, with 13 bases remaining between them. CDR3 sequence: CASRDFASNEKLFF. CDR3 DNA sequence: TGTGCCAGTAGGGACTTCGCGTCAAATGAAAAACTGTTTTTT.

CDR3 bases: TGTGCCAGCAGCCAAGGGGAAGGGGTAGAAGGCTACACCTTC. Its protein is CASSQGEGVEGYTF. The chain combines TRBV4-2 with TRBJ1-2, with D maybe TRBD1 (5 bases). CDR3 length equals 14 residues. Germline assignment: CDR1 LGHNA and CDR2 YNFKEQ. The V and J ends lost 1 base and 8 bases respectively, with 14 bases between them.